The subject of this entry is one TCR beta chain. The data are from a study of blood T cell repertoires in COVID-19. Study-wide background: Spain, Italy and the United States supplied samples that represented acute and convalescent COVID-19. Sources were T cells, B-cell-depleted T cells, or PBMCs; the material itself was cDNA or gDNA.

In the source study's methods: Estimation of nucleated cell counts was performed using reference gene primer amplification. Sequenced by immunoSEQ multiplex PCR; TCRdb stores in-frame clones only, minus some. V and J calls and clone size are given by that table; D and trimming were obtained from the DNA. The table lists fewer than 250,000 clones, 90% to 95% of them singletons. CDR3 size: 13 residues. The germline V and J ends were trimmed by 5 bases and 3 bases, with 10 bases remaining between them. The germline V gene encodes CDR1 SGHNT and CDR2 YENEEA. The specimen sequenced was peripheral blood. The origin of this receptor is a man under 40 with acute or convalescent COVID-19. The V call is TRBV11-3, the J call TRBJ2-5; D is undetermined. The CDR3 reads CASSLRGEETQYF. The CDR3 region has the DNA TGTGCCAGCAGCCTAAGAGGAGAAGAGACCCAGTACTTC.